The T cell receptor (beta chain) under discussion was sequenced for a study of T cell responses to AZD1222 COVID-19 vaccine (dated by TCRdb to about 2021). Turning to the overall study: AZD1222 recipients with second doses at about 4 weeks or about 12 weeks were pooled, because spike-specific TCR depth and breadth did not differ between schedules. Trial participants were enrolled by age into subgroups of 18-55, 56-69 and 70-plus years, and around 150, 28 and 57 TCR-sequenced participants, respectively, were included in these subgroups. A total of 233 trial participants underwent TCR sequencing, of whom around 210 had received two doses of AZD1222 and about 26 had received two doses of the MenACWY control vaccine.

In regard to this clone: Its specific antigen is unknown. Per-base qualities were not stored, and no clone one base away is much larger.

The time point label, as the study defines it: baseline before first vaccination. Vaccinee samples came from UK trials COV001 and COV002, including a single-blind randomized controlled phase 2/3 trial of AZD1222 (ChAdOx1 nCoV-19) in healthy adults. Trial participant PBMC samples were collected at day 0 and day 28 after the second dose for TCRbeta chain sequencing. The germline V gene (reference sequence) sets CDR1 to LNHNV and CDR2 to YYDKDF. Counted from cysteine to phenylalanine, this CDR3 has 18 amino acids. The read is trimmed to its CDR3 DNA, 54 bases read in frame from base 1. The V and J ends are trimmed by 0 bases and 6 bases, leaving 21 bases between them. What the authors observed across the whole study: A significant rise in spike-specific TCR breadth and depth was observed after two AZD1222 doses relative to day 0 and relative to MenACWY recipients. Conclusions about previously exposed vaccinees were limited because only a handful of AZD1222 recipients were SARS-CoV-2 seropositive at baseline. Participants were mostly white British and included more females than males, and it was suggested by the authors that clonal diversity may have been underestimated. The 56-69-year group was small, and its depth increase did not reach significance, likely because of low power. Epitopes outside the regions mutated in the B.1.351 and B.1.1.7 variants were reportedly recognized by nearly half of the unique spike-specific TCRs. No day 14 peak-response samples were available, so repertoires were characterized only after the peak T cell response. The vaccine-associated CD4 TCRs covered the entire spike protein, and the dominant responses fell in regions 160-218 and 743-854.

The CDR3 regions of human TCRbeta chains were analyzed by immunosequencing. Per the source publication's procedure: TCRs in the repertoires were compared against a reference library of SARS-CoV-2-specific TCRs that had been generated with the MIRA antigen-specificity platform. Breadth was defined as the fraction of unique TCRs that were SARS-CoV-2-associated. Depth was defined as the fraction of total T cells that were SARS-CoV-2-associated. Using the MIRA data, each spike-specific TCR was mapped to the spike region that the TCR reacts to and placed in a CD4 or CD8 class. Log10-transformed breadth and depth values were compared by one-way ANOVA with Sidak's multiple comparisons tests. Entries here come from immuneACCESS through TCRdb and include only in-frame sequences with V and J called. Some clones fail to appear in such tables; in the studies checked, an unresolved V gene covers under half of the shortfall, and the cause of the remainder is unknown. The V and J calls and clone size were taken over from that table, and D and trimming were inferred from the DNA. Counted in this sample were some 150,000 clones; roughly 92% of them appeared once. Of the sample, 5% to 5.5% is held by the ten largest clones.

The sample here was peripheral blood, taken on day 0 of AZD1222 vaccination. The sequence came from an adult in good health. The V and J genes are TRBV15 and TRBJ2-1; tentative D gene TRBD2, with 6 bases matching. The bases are TGTGCCACCAGCAGAGATCCCGTCGGAGGGCGGGGCCTCAATGAGCAGTTCTTC. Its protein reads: CATSRDPVGGRGLNEQFF.